Here is one TCR beta chain with its context. There are 14 residues in the CDR3. Germline V gene data show CDR1 as SGHAT and CDR2 as FQNNGV. The V gene lost 3 bases and the J gene lost 2 bases, with 9 bases spanning the gap. The sample originates from a study of shared clonotypes between healthy human individuals. Produced via immunoSEQ multiplex PCR; TCRdb's table is partial and in-frame only. The sample holds roughly 1,500,000 clones; 97% to 99% are singletons and the top ten take 0.36%. CD4+ cells were split into CD45RA+ naive and CD45RA-negative memory subsets. The J gene is TRBJ2-3, the V gene TRBV11-2; D is unresolved. The TCR originated in a man between 25 and 39 years old in good health. Sequencing used naive CD4+ T cells sorted from blood. Stated subset: CD45RA+ positively selected. Here the CDR3 reads CASSFRQHTDTQYF. DNA of the CDR3: TGTGCCAGCAGCTTCCGTCAGCACACAGATACGCAGTATTTT.